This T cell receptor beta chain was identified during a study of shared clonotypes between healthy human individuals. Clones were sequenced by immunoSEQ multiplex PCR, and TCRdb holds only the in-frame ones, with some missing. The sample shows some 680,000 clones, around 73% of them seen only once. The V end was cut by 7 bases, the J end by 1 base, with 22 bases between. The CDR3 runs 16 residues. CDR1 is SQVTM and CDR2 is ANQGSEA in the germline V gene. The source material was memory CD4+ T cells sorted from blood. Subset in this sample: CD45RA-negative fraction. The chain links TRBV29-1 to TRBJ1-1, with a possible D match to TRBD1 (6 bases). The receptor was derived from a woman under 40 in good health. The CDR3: CSAQWVRGGKNTEAFF. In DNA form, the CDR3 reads TGCAGCGCCCAGTGGGTCAGGGGTGGAAAGAACACTGAAGCTTTCTTT.